Sequencing of this TCR beta chain was carried out in a study of blood T cell repertoires in COVID-19. Looking at the study overall: Samples of COVID-19 (acute and convalescent) were obtained from the United States, Italy and Spain. In each case, the material was cDNA or gDNA derived from T cells, B-cell-depleted T cells, or PBMCs.

J lost 8 bases, V lost 4 bases, and 10 bases had no gene match. This CDR3 contains 16 residues. Germline assignment: CDR1 LNHDA and CDR2 SQIVND (reference sequence). Authors' analysis steps: Amplifying reference gene primers gave estimates of nucleated cell counts. Profiled with immunoSEQ multiplex PCR; TCRdb holds only in-frame clones, not every one. Clone size and V and J calls were adopted from that table, with D and trimming inferred from the DNA. The data contain about 140,000 clones, roughly four fifths of them singletons. Sequences were obtained from peripheral blood. The V call is TRBV19, the J call TRBJ2-1; 11 positions agree with TRBD2. The TCR comes from a woman in her sixties with acute or convalescent COVID-19. CDR3 protein: CASSTPETSGIDEQFF. The CDR3 DNA reads TGTGCCAGTAGTACCCCCGAGACTAGCGGGATAGATGAGCAGTTCTTC.